The sequence of this T cell receptor (beta chain) was determined in a study of cytomegalovirus exposure and HLA in healthy donors. Trimming cost V 2 bases and J 2 bases, with 4 bases left between them. Germline CDR1 is GTSNPN and CDR2 is SVGIG (reference sequence). The CDR3 totals 12 residues. This clone was recorded a few times. The PCR was carried out with 60 Vbeta primers and 13 Jbeta primers. The table came from immunoSEQ multiplex PCR; TCRdb's copy has only in-frame clones and leaves some out. The sample comprises under 150,000 clones, about 79% of which are singletons, and more than 2.5% rests with the top ten.

The chain links TRBV30 to TRBJ1-3; D is unclear. This receptor was obtained from a male donor in good health and CMV-seronegative. Sequences were obtained from PBMCs. The CDR3 DNA follows: TGTGCCTGGAGTCCGGCTGGAAACACCATATATTTT. It yields the protein CAWSPAGNTIYF.